This T cell receptor beta chain was observed in a study of vaccination and CD4 T cells after COVID-19. About this clonotype: Its antigen is undetermined.

Described treatment: roughly 11-day PBMC culture with coronavirus spike peptide pools or control peptides (ViraFEST assay). Unexposed donor CD4+ T cells predated the COVID-19 pandemic, collected 2011-2018. CD4+ T cells that had been cultured provided DNA sequenced with the Oncomine TCR Beta short-read assay. CD4+ T cells were cultured, and genomic DNA was extracted from them. TCRdb reprocessed the PCR reads with MiXCR, giving one entry per CDR3 protein. Of around 4,500 distinct CDR3 sequences in the sample, just under 35% were seen once. Input material: CD4+ T cells from blood, cultured in vitro. This TCR was sampled from a human donor in good health.

CDR3 coding DNA: TGTGCCAGCAGCCCATTTACAGTTATCTCTGGAAACACCATATATTTT. It specifies CASSPFTVISGNTIYF. The chain recombines TRBV7-9 with TRBJ1-3; D gene unclear. In germline, CDR1 is SEHNR, CDR2 FQNEAQ (reference sequence). The CDR3 contains 16 residues. V was clipped by 5 bases and J by 0 bases, with 14 bases between them. Drawing the rest from reference TRBV7-9 and TRBJ1-3, the complete variable domain is DTGVSQNPRHKITKRGQNVTFRCDPISEHNRLYWYRQTLGQGPEFLTYFQNEAQLEKSRLLSDRFSAERPKGSFSTLEIQRTEQGDSAMYLCASSPFTVISGNTIYFGEGSWLTVV.